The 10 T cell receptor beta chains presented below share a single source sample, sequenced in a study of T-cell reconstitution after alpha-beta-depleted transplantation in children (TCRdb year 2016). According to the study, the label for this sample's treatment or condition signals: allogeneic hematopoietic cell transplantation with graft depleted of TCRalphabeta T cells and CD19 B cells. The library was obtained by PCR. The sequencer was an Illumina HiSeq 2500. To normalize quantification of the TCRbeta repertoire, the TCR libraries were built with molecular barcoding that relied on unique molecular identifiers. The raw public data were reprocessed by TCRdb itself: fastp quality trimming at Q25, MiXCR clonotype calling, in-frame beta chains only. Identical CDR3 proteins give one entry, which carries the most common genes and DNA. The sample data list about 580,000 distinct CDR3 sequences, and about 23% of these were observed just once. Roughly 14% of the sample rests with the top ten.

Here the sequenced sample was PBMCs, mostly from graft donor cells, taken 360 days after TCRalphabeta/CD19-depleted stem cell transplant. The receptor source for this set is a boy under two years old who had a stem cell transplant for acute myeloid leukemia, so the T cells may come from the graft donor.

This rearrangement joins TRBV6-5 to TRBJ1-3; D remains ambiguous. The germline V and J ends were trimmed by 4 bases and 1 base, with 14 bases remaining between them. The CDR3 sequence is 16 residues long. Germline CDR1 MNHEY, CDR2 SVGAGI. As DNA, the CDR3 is TGTGCCAGCAGTTCCCCGGGGTTGGGGTCTGGAAACACCATATATTTT. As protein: CASSSPGLGSGNTIYF.

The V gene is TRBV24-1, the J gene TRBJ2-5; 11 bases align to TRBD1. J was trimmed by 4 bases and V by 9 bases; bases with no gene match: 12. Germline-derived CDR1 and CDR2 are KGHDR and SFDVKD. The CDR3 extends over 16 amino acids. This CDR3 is CATAITGQGERETQYF. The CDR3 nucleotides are TGTGCCACCGCCATCACGGGACAGGGGGAGAGAGAGACCCAGTACTTC.

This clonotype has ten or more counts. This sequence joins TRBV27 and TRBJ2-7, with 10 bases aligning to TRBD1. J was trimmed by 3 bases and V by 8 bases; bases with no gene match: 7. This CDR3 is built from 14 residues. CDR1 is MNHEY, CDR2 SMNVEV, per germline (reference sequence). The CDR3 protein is CASRRTGGDYEQYF. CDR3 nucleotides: TGTGCCAGCCGGCGGACAGGGGGGGACTACGAGCAGTACTTC.

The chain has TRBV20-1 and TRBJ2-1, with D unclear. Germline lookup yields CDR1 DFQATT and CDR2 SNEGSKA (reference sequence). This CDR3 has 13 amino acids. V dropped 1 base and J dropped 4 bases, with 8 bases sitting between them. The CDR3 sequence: CSARVQLYNEQFF. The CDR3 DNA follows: TGCAGTGCTAGAGTACAACTATACAATGAGCAGTTCTTC.

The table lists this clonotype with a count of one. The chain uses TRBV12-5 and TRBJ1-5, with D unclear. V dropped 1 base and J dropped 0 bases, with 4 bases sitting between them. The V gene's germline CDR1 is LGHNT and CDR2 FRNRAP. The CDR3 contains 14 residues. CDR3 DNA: TGTGCTAGTGGTTTGGGGGATAGCAATCAGCCCCAGCATTTT. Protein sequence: CASGLGDSNQPQHF.

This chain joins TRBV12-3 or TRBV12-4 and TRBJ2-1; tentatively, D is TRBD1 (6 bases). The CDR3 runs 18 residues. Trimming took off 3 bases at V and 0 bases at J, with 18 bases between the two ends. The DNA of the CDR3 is TGTGCCAGCAGTTTCCGGTCAGGGACATCCAGCTCCTACAATGAGCAGTTCTTC. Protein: CASSFRSGTSSSYNEQFF.

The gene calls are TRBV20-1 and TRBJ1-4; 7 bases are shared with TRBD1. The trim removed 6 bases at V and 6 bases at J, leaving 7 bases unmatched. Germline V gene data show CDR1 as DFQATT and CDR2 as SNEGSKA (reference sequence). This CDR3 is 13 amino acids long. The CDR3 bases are TGCAGTGCCAGGGAGGGGGCGGATGAAAAACTGTTTTTT. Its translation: CSAREGADEKLFF.

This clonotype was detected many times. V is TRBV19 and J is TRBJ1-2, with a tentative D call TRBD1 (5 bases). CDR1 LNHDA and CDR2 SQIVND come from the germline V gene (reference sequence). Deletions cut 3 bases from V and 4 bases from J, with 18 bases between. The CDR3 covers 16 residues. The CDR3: CASSMAGGRISYGYTF. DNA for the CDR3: TGTGCCAGTAGTATGGCTGGGGGACGGATTTCCTATGGCTACACCTTC. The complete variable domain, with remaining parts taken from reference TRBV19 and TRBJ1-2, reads DGGITQSPKYLFRKEGQNVTLSCEQNLNHDAMYWYRQDPGQGLRLIYYSQIVNDFQKGDIAEGYSVSREKKESFPLTVTSAQKNPTAFYLCASSMAGGRISYGYTFGSGTRLTVV.

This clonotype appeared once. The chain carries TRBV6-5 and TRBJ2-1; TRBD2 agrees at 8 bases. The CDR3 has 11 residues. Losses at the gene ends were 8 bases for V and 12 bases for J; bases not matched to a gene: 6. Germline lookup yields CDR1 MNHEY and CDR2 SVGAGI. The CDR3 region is CASGLARRQFF. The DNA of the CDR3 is TGTGCCAGCGGACTAGCCCGGAGGCAGTTCTTC.

The CDR3 here is CASRSQPQHF. CDR3 DNA sequence: TGCGCCAGCAGGAGTCAGCCCCAGCATTTT. This chain connects TRBV10-1 to TRBJ1-5; D unresolved. Germline assignment: CDR1 WNHNN and CDR2 SYGVQD (reference sequence). Trimming removed 6 bases at V and 6 bases at J, with 3 bases between. This CDR3 has 10 residues.